The 23 T cell receptor beta chains below all came from one sample that was sequenced in a study of blood T cell repertoires in COVID-19. Generated by immunoSEQ multiplex PCR, the TCRdb table keeps only in-frame clones and is missing some. This repertoire shows over 50,000 clones, approximately 92% found once; its top ten account for approximately 14%. The material sequenced was peripheral blood. These receptors all come from a human donor with active COVID-19. The donor label of this sample is uncertain.

The chain carries TRBV5-1 and TRBJ2-1; 7 nucleotides line up with TRBD1. J lost 0 bases, V lost 0 bases, and 3 bases had no gene match. Germline CDR1 reads SGHRS; CDR2 reads YFSETQ. The CDR3 runs to 16 residues. The CDR3 sequence is CASSLVDRASYNEQFF. In DNA, the CDR3 is TGCGCCAGCAGCTTGGTAGACAGGGCCTCCTACAATGAGCAGTTCTTC.

The V gene is TRBV3-1 (or the pseudogene TRBV3-2), the J gene TRBJ1-2, with unresolved D. The CDR3 runs 15 residues. Germline V gene data show CDR1 as LGHDT and CDR2 as YNNKEL (reference sequence). Trimming removed 3 bases from V and 3 bases from J, with 14 bases in between. DNA of the CDR3: TGTGCCAGCAGCCAGGAGCCTTTCTCGGACTATGGCTACACCTTC. This codes for CASSQEPFSDYGYTF.

This clone was recorded only once. V is TRBV5-4 and J is TRBJ1-2; D remains unclear. Trimming took 0 bases from V and 7 from J, leaving 10 bases between them. The germline V gene has CDR1 SGHNT and CDR2 YYREEE (reference sequence). The CDR3 has 13 residues. CDR3 in DNA: TGTGCCAGCAGCTTGGATGAGGTGGGTGGCTACACCTTC. Translated: CASSLDEVGGYTF.

The count of this clone is one. The J gene is TRBJ2-7, the V gene TRBV12-3 or TRBV12-4; no reliable D call. V dropped 4 bases and J dropped 3 bases, with 7 bases sitting between them. The CDR3 has 12 residues. CDR3: CASSSGSYEQYF. DNA of the CDR3: TGTGCCAGCAGTTCCGGTAGCTACGAGCAGTACTTC.

The chain couples TRBV12-2 to TRBJ1-1; no check of the table's D call, TRBD1, against the DNA was made. TRBV12-2 is a pseudogene segment. There are 17 residues in the CDR3. The CDR3 bases are TGTGCAAGTCGCTCCTATTTTCCGGGACAGGGGGGCACTGAAGCTTTCTTT. This translates into CASRSYFPGQGGTEAFF.

In the case of this clone: The missing conserved phenylalanine or tryptophan at the end of this CDR3 makes a read error likely. No DNA is shown, since the ends of the CDR3 on it are uncertain; the CDR3 is the one TCRdb lists. This sequence joins TRBV10-1 and TRBJ2-7; the table's TRBD2 call for D was not verified on the DNA. The CDR3 region is 8 residues in length, termini included. CDR1 and CDR2 (germline): WNHNN, SYGVQD (reference sequence). CDR3 sequence reads: CASHGGGI.

This rearrangement joins TRBV4-3 to TRBJ2-2; TRBD1 might be the D (6 bases). CDR3 length: 14 amino acids. V was clipped by 5 bases and J by 4 bases, with 11 bases between them. Germline V lookup: CDR1 LGHNA, CDR2 YSLEER. DNA for the CDR3: TGCGCCAGCAGCGGTACAGGGAGCACCGGGGAGCTGTTTTTT. Protein: CASSGTGSTGELFF.

V gene TRBV6-5 combines with J gene TRBJ2-1; 8 bases are a match to TRBD1. After removal of 6 bases from V and 7 bases from J, the junction contained 2 bases not matched to a gene. This CDR3 is built from 12 residues. Germline V CDR1 and CDR2: MNHEY, SVGAGI. CDR3 nucleotides: TGTGCCAGCAGCCGGACAGGGAATGAGCAGTTCTTC. Translation gives CASSRTGNEQFF.

The chain carries TRBV7-9 and TRBJ2-1, with D possibly matching TRBD2 (6 bases). The CDR3 is made up of 16 amino acids. CDR1 is SEHNR and CDR2 is FQNEAQ in the germline V gene (reference sequence). V was trimmed by 6 bases and J by 6 bases, leaving 21 bases between them. The CDR3 nucleotides are TGTGCCAGCAGACCACGTTCGGGGGATTTTGCCAATGAGCAGTTCTTC. Its translation: CASRPRSGDFANEQFF.

The table lists this clone with a count of one. CDR3 region: CASSVEGGAPYNEQFF. The CDR3 DNA sequence: TGTGCCAGCAGCGTAGAAGGGGGGGCGCCCTACAATGAGCAGTTCTTC. This rearrangement joins TRBV9 to TRBJ2-1; TRBD2 is a possible D gene (7 bases). Trimming pared 0 bases from V and 2 bases from J, leaving 12 bases between. This CDR3 is 16 amino acids long. Germline assignment: CDR1 SGDLS and CDR2 YYNGEE.

CDR3 nucleotide sequence: TGTGCCAGTAGATCACTCCGGGACACCGTAGGGGAGCAGTACTTC. Its protein is CASRSLRDTVGEQYF. The genes are TRBV19 and TRBJ2-7; maybe TRBD1 (6 bases). The CDR3 runs 15 residues. V shed 6 bases and J shed 7 bases, with 22 bases lying between them. CDR1 and CDR2 from the germline V gene are LNHDA and SQIVND (reference sequence).

The chain links TRBV7-9 to TRBJ1-1; TRBD1 matches at 9 bases. The germline V gene encodes CDR1 SEHNR and CDR2 FQNEAQ (reference sequence). CDR3 length equals 14 residues. V was clipped by 5 bases and J by 1 base; unmatched bases: 2. The CDR3 is CASSADRGNTEAFF. The CDR3 nucleotides are TGTGCCAGCAGCGCGGACAGGGGGAACACTGAAGCTTTCTTT.

The chain employs TRBV18 and TRBJ1-1; 11 bases fit TRBD1. There are 15 residues in the CDR3. The germline CDR1 and CDR2 sequences are KGHSH and LQKENI. V was pared by 3 bases and J by 6 bases, with 6 bases of the junction left unmatched. CDR3 coding DNA: TGTGCCAGCTCACCTAACATGGACAGGGGGCCTGAAGCTTTCTTT. It codes for CASSPNMDRGPEAFF. Together with reference TRBV18 and TRBJ1-1, the CDR3 gives the full variable domain: NAGVMQNPRHLVRRRGQEARLRCSPMKGHSHVYWYRQLPEEGLKFMVYLQKENIIDESGMPKERFSAEFPKEGPSILRIQQVVRGDSAAYFCASSPNMDRGPEAFFGQGTRLTVV.

V gene TRBV9 combines with J gene TRBJ1-2; possibly TRBD1 for D (6 bases). The germline V gene encodes CDR1 SGDLS and CDR2 YYNGEE. The germline V and J ends were trimmed by 0 bases and 2 bases, with 14 bases remaining between them. The CDR3 runs to 16 residues. This chain's CDR3 is CASSVGQGPVNYGYTF. For the CDR3, the DNA is TGTGCCAGCAGCGTAGGGCAGGGGCCGGTAAACTATGGCTACACCTTC. The variable domain in full, with the rest retrieved from reference TRBV9 and TRBJ1-2, is DSGVTQTPKHLITATGQRVTLRCSPRSGDLSVYWYQQSLDQGLQFLIQYYNGEERAKGNILERFSAQQFPDLHSELNLSSLELGDSALYFCASSVGQGPVNYGYTFGSGTRLTVV.

Here the CDR3 reads CASSLSARLSYNSPLHF. CDR3 nucleotides: TGTGCCAGCAGTTTATCGGCTAGGCTCTCCTATAATTCACCCCTCCACTTT. The chain recombines TRBV27 with TRBJ1-6; no clear D. The CDR3 extends over 17 amino acids. CDR1 MNHEY and CDR2 SMNVEV come from the germline V gene (reference sequence). Trimming took 0 bases from V and 0 from J, leaving 9 bases between them.

This clone has a single count. The V gene is TRBV7-3, the J gene TRBJ2-7; 7 bases line up with TRBD1. V was pared by 5 bases and J by 3 bases, with 13 bases of the junction left unmatched. The CDR3 has 16 amino acids. Germline V gives CDR1 SGHTA, CDR2 FQGTGA. The DNA of the CDR3 is TGTGCCAGCAGCCGGACAGGTGCATGGGTGGGCTACGAGCAGTACGTC. It specifies CASSRTGAWVGYEQYV.

This rearrangement joins TRBV24-1 to TRBJ1-5, with D unresolved. From germline, CDR1 is KGHDR and CDR2 SFDVKD. This CDR3 comprises 13 residues. The V gene lost 2 bases and the J gene lost 5 bases, with 6 bases spanning the gap. The CDR3 DNA is TGTGCCACCAGTGATTCAGGCGATCAGCCCCAGCATTTT. It specifies CATSDSGDQPQHF.

The CDR3: CSVEDRAVFQETQYF. CDR3 nucleotide sequence: TGCAGCGTTGAAGATCGAGCGGTCTTCCAAGAGACCCAGTACTTC. The chain combines TRBV29-1 with TRBJ2-5; tentative D call: TRBD2 (5 bases). The V and J ends lost 0 bases and 1 base respectively, with 12 bases between them. Germline lookup yields CDR1 SQVTM and CDR2 ANQGSEA. CDR3 length: 15 residues.

The rearrangement links TRBV19 to TRBJ2-5, with 9 nucleotides matching TRBD2. Germline V lookup: CDR1 LNHDA, CDR2 SQIVND (reference sequence). The CDR3 is made up of 15 amino acids. Unmatched junction bases numbered 6, after V lost 1 base and J lost 6 bases. The DNA of the CDR3 is TGTGCCAGTAGTATAGTGGCGGGAGGGCCTCAGACCCAGTACTTC. Amino acid sequence: CASSIVAGGPQTQYF.

V gene TRBV21-1 combines with J gene TRBJ1-1; TRBD1 reflects the table's D call only, with no check against the DNA. TRBV21-1 is assigned pseudogene status. The CDR3 extends over 15 amino acids. The CDR3 protein is CASSKSGQTNTEAFF. The DNA of the CDR3 is TGTGCCAGCAGCAAATCCGGACAGACGAACACTGAAGCTTTCTTT.

The gene calls are TRBV5-1 and TRBJ1-1, with a weak D call TRBD1 (6 bases). The germline CDR1 and CDR2 sequences are SGHRS and YFSETQ. V was pared by 4 bases and J by 0 bases, with 10 bases between. The CDR3 totals 14 residues. DNA of the CDR3: TGCGCCAGCAGCCTGGGACAAGTGAACACTGAAGCTTTCTTT. This gives the protein CASSLGQVNTEAFF.

J is TRBJ1-3 and V is TRBV4-3, with D possibly matching TRBD1 (5 bases). V gave up 1 base and J gave up 0 bases, with 19 bases separating them. CDR3 size: 19 residues. Germline CDR1 reads LGHNA; CDR2 reads YSLEER. In DNA form, the CDR3 reads TGCGCCAGCAGCCAAGTCCCCCGCCGGGGGGGTGGCTCTGGAAACACCATATATTTT. Amino acid sequence: CASSQVPRRGGGSGNTIYF.

The chain couples TRBV5-1 to TRBJ2-5; 8 bases line up with TRBD1. J was trimmed by 1 base and V by 4 bases; bases with no gene match: 3. Germline assignment: CDR1 SGHRS and CDR2 YFSETQ. There are 14 residues in the CDR3. Here the CDR3 reads CASSIGQGQETQYF. CDR3 sequence (DNA): TGCGCCAGCAGCATCGGACAGGGCCAAGAGACCCAGTACTTC.